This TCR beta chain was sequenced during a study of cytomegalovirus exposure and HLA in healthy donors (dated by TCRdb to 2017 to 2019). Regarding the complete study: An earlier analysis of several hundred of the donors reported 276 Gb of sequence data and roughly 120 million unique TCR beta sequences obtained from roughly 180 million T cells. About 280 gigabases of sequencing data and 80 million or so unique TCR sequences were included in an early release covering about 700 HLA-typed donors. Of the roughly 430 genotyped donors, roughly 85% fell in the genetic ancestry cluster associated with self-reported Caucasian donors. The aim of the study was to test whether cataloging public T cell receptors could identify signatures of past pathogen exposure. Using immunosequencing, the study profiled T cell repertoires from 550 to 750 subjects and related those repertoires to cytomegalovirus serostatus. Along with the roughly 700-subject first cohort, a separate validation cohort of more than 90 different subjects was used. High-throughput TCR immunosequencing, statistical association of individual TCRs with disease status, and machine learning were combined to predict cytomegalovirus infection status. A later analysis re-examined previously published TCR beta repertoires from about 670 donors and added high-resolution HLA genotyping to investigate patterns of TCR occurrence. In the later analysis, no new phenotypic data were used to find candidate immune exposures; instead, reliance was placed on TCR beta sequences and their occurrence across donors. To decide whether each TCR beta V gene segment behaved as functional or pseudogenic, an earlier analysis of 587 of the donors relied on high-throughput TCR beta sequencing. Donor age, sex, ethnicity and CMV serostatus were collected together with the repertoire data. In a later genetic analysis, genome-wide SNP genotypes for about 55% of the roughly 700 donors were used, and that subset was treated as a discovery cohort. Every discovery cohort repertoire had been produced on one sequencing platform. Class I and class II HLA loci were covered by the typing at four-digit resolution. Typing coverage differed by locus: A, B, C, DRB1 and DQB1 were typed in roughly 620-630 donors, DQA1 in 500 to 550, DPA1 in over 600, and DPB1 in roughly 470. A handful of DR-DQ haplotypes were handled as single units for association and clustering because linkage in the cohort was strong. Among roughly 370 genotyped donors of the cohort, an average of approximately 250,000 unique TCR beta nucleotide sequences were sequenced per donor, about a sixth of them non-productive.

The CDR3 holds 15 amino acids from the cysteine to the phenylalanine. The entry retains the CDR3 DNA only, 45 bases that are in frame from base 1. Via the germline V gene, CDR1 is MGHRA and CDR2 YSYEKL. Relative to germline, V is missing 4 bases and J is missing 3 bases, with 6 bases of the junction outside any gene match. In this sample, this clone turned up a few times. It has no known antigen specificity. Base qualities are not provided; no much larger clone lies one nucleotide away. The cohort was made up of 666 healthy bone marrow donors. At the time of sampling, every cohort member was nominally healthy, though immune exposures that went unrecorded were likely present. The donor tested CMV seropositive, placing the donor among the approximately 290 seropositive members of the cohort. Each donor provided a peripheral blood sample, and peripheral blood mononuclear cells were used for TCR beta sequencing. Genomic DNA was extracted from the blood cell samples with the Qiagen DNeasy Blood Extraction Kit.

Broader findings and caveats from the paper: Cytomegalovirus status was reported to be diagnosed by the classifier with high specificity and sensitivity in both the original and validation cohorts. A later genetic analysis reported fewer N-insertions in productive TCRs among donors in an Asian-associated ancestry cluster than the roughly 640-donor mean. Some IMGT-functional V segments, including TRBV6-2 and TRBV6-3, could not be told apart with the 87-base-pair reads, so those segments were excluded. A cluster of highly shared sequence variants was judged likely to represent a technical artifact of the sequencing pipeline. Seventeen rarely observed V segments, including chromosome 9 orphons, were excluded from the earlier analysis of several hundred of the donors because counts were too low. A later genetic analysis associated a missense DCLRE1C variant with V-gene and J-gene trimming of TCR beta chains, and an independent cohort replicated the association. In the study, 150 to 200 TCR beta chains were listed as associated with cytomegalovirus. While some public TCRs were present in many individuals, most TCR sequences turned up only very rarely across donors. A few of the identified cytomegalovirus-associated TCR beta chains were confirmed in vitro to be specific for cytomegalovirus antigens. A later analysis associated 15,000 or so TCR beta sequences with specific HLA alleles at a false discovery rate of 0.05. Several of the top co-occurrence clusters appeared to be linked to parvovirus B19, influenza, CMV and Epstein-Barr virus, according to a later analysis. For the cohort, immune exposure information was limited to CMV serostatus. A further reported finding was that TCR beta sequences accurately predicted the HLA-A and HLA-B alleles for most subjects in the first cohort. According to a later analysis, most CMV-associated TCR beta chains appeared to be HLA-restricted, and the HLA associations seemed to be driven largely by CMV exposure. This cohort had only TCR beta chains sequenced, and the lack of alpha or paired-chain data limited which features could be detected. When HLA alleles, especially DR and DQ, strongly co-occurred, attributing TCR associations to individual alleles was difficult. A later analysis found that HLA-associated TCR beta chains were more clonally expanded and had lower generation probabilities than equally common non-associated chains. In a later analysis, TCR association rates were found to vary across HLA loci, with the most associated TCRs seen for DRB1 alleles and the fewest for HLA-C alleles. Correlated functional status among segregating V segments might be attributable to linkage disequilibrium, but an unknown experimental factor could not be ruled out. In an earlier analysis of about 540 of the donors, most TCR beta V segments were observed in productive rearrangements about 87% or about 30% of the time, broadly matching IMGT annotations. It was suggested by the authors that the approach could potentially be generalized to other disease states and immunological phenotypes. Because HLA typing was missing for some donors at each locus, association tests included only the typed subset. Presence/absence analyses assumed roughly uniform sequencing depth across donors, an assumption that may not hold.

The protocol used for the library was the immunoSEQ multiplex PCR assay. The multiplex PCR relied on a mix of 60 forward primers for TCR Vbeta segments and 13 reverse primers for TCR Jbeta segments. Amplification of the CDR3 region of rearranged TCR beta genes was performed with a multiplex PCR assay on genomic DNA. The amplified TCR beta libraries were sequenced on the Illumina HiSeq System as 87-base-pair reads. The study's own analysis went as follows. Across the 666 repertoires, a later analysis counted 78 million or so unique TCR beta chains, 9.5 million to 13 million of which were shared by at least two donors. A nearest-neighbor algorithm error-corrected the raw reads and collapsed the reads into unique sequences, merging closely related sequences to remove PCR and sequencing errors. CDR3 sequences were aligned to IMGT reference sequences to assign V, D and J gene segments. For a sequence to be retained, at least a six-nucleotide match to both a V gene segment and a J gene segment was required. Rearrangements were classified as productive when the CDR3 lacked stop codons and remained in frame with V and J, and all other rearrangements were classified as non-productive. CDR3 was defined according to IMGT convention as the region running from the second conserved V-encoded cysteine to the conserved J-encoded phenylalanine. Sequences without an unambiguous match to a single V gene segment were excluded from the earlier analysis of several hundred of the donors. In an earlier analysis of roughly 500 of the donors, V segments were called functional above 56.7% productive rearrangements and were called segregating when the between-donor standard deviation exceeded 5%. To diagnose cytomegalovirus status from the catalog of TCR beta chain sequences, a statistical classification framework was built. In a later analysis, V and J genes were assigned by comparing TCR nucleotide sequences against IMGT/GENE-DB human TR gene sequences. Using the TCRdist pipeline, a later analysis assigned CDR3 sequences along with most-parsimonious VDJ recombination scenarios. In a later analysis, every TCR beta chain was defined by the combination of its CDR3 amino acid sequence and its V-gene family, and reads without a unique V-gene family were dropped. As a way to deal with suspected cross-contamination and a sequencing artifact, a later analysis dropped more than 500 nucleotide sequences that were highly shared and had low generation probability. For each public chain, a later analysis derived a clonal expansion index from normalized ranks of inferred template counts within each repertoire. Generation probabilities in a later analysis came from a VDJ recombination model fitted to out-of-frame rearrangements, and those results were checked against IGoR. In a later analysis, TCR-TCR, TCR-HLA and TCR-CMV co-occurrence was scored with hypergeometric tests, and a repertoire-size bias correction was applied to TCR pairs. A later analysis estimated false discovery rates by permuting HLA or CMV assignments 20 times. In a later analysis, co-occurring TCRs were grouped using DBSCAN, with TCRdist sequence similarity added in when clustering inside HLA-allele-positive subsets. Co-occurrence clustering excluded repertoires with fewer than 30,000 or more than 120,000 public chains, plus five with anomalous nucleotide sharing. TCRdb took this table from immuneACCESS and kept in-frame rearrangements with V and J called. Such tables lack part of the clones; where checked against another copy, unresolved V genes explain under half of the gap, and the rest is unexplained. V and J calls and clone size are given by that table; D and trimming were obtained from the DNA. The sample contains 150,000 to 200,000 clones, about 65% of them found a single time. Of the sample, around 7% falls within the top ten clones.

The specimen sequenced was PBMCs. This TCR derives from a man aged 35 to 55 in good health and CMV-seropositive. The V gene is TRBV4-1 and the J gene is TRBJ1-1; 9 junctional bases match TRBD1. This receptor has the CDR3 CASSPRQGVDTEAFF. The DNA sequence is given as TGCGCCAGCAGCCCGAGACAGGGGGTGGACACTGAAGCTTTCTTT.